These 24 T cell receptor beta chains were sequenced from one sample in a study of blood T cells in healthy people across ages. It was with a sample-barcoded 5' primer and a J-beta primer mix that a second PCR of about 6 to 12 cycles was run. TCRdb itself ran the 5' RACE reads through MiXCR, one entry per CDR3 protein. This sample has over a million distinct CDR3 sequences, with 40% to 45% found just once. Specimen: blood. These receptors originate from a woman between 55 and 75 years old in good health.

The CDR3 sequence is CSASGTRITDTQYF. The CDR3 DNA reads TGCAGTGCTAGTGGGACTAGGATAACAGATACGCAGTATTTT. The chain links TRBV20-1 to TRBJ2-3; 8 bases match TRBD2. The CDR3 runs to 14 residues. The ends lost 3 bases at V and 3 bases at J; junction bases unmatched: 5. Germline V CDR1 and CDR2: DFQATT, SNEGSKA (reference sequence).

This clonotype has just a few counts. The chain links TRBV6-6 to TRBJ2-3, with a weak D call TRBD2 (5 bases). From germline, CDR1 is MNHNY and CDR2 SVGAGI (reference sequence). V was cut by 8 bases and J by 2 bases, with 14 bases left in between. The CDR3 runs to 14 residues. The CDR3 sequence is CASGLKRFTDTQYF. CDR3 coding DNA: TGTGCCAGCGGGTTAAAGCGGTTCACAGATACGCAGTATTTT.

This clonotype turned up a few times. This sequence joins TRBV9 and TRBJ2-3; 7 nucleotides agree with TRBD1. V shed 2 bases and J 4 bases; nucleotides not matched to a gene: 7. In germline, CDR1 is SGDLS, CDR2 YYNGEE. The CDR3 is made up of 15 amino acids. The CDR3 loop reads CASSVLPQGADTQYF. For the CDR3, the DNA is TGTGCCAGCAGCGTCTTGCCCCAGGGGGCAGATACGCAGTATTTT.

The J gene is TRBJ2-7, the V gene TRBV4-1; perhaps TRBD2 as D (6 bases). V dropped 4 bases and J dropped 0 bases, with 16 bases sitting between them. The CDR3 sequence is 16 residues long. Germline lookup yields CDR1 MGHRA and CDR2 YSYEKL. CDR3 in DNA: TGCGCCAGCAGCCCCGGAGGGGCGGGATTCTCCTACGAGCAGTACTTC. Protein sequence: CASSPGGAGFSYEQYF.

Points on this clonotype: A much more abundant neighbour one base away suggests this may be a read error. This sequence joins TRBV20-1 and TRBJ2-5; TRBD2 agrees at 7 bases. After removal of 6 bases from V and 9 bases from J, the junction contained 7 bases not matched to a gene. Germline V CDR1 and CDR2: DFQATT, SNEGSKA (reference sequence). CDR3 size: 11 residues. The CDR3 bases are TGCAGTGCCGGGTCTCGGGAGGCCCAGTACTTC. Translating it yields CSAGSREAQYF.

The V call is TRBV4-1, the J call TRBJ2-1, with 8 nucleotides matching TRBD2. J lost 6 bases, V lost 1 base, and 11 bases had no gene match. The CDR3 loop spans 17 amino acids. Germline lookup yields CDR1 MGHRA and CDR2 YSYEKL. CDR3 bases: TGCGCCAGCAGCCAAGTATTCGGAACTAGCGGAATCAATGAGCAGTTCTTC. Translating gives CASSQVFGTSGINEQFF.

This clonotype appeared a few times. The chain uses TRBV5-1 and TRBJ2-1; 8 bases agree with TRBD1. V was clipped by 0 bases and J by 4 bases; unmatched bases: 3. Germline assignment: CDR1 SGHRS and CDR2 YFSETQ. The CDR3 is 15 amino acids. The CDR3 protein is CASSLDGTGYNEQFF. CDR3 in DNA: TGCGCCAGCAGCTTGGACGGGACAGGATACAATGAGCAGTTCTTC.

V and J are TRBV20-1 and TRBJ1-5; tentatively, D is TRBD1 (6 bases). This CDR3 spans 15 amino acids. The germline V gene has CDR1 DFQATT and CDR2 SNEGSKA (reference sequence). V was clipped by 4 bases and J by 1 base, with 14 bases between them. CDR3 DNA: TGCAGTGCTACACAGGGAGGGACGAGCAATCAGCCCCAGCATTTT. Its translation is CSATQGGTSNQPQHF.

This chain joins TRBV7-2 and TRBJ2-3, with D possibly being TRBD2 (5 bases). The V end lost 6 bases, the J end lost 5 bases, and 9 bases lay between the germline ends. This CDR3 comprises 12 residues. Germline lookup yields CDR1 SGHTA and CDR2 FQGNSA. The CDR3 loop is CASRLEGDTQYF. The CDR3 DNA reads TGTGCCAGCAGGCTTGAGGGAGATACGCAGTATTTT.

The chain uses TRBV2 and TRBJ1-1; D is unresolved. V lost 7 bases, J lost 0 bases, and 6 bases lay in between. This CDR3 region has 12 residues. CDR1 is SNHLY, CDR2 FYNNEI, per germline. The CDR3 protein is CASTMVNTEAFF. CDR3 DNA: TGTGCCAGCACTATGGTGAACACTGAAGCTTTCTTT.

The CDR3 DNA follows: TGTGCCACCAGCAGAGATAGAGGTAGCTTTGAGCAGTTCTTC. The encoded protein is CATSRDRGSFEQFF. The V and J genes are TRBV15 and TRBJ2-1; D is undetermined. With 0 bases removed from V and 9 bases from J, the gap between germline ends came to 12 bases. Germline loops: CDR1 LNHNV, CDR2 YYDKDF (reference sequence). The CDR3 totals 14 residues.

The chain joins TRBV14 to TRBJ1-5, with D unclear. Trimming shortened V by 1 base and J by 6 bases, and 13 bases separated the two germline ends. The CDR3 has 15 residues. CDR1 and CDR2 (germline): SGHDN, FVKESK. For the CDR3, the DNA is TGTGCCAGCAGCCAAGGGCTCTGTAGGTTTCAGCCCCAGCATTTT. Amino acid sequence: CASSQGLCRFQPQHF.

This clonotype was counted a few times. The V call is TRBV6-2 or TRBV6-3, the J call TRBJ2-4; TRBD2 is a possible D gene (6 bases). The CDR3 runs to 15 residues. V gave up 4 bases and J gave up 13 bases, with 23 bases separating them. Germline V gene sequence: CDR1 MNHEY, CDR2 SVGEGT. This CDR3 reads CASSFPGDPPREQYF. CDR3 in DNA: TGTGCCAGCAGTTTCCCGGGGGACCCGCCTCGGGAGCAGTACTTC.

This clonotype was seen a few times. This chain uses TRBV19 with TRBJ1-2, with 8 bases identical to TRBD1. V lost 4 bases and J lost 6; bases outside the gene matches: 7. The CDR3 consists of 14 residues. Germline CDR1 LNHDA, CDR2 SQIVND (reference sequence). CDR3 in DNA: TGTGCCAGTAGTAGTCGGACAGGGATTGATGGCTACACCTTC. It translates to CASSSRTGIDGYTF. The whole variable domain, remainder taken from reference TRBV19 and TRBJ1-2, is DGGITQSPKYLFRKEGQNVTLSCEQNLNHDAMYWYRQDPGQGLRLIYYSQIVNDFQKGDIAEGYSVSREKKESFPLTVTSAQKNPTAFYLCASSSRTGIDGYTFGSGTRLTVV.

The chain couples TRBV20-1 to TRBJ2-1, with 12 bases identical to TRBD2. The J call may not be correct, given that the DNA end is closer to TRBJ2-7. The CDR3 extends over 19 amino acids. Germline lookup yields CDR1 DFQATT and CDR2 SNEGSKA (reference sequence). CDR3 sequence: CSARAAQTSGSGGIYEQYF. CDR3 in DNA: TGCAGTGCTAGAGCCGCCCAGACTAGCGGGAGTGGGGGTATCTACGAGCAGTACTTC.

This clonotype turned up a few times. The V call is TRBV20-1, the J call TRBJ1-2; perhaps TRBD1 as D (6 bases). Germline-derived CDR1 and CDR2 are DFQATT and SNEGSKA (reference sequence). V was pared by 5 bases and J by 4 bases, with 20 bases between. The CDR3 contains 15 residues. The CDR3 region has the DNA TGCAGTGCTTTACGCGGGGGCGGCCTTTCCTATGGCTACACCTTC. It codes for CSALRGGGLSYGYTF.

This clonotype showed up just a few times. This sequence joins TRBV7-8 and TRBJ2-1, with 9 nucleotides matching TRBD1. The CDR3 is 15 residues long. The germline gives CDR1 SGHVS, CDR2 FQNEAQ. With 5 bases clipped from V and 8 bases from J, the junction kept 10 bases outside the gene matches. CDR3 amino acids: CASSPRPDRGYEQFF. The CDR3 coding sequence is TGTGCCAGCAGCCCCCGCCCGGACAGGGGCTATGAGCAGTTCTTC.

The chain carries TRBV5-1 and TRBJ2-1, with a possible D match to TRBD1 (5 bases). Judging by the DNA end, TRBJ2-7 fits better; the J call may be wrong. Germline V CDR1 and CDR2: SGHRS, YFSETQ. The CDR3 spans 16 residues. Here the CDR3 reads CASSLAGKSSYNEQYF. In nucleotides, the CDR3 is TGCGCCAGCAGCCTGGCAGGGAAGAGCTCCTACAATGAGCAGTACTTC.

The gene calls are TRBV6-2 or TRBV6-3 and TRBJ2-7, with 7 bases aligning to TRBD2. The germline CDR1 and CDR2 sequences are MNHEY and SVGEGT. This CDR3 region has 15 residues. J was trimmed by 3 bases and V by 5 bases; bases with no gene match: 10. The CDR3 protein is CASSRLAGVFYEQYF. As DNA, the CDR3 is TGTGCCAGCAGTCGTCTCGCGGGAGTTTTCTACGAGCAGTACTTC.

In this sample, this clonotype turned up a few times. The CDR3 spells CASSQEGASQEETQYF. As DNA, the CDR3 is TGTGCCAGCAGCCAAGAAGGAGCGAGCCAGGAAGAGACCCAGTACTTC. The rearrangement links TRBV4-2 to TRBJ2-5, with D unresolved. CDR1 and CDR2 (germline): LGHNA, YNFKEQ. Trimming removed 0 bases from V and 3 bases from J, with 14 bases in between. There are 16 residues in the CDR3.

The gene calls are TRBV20-1 and TRBJ2-1, with TRBD2 matching 8 bases. CDR3 length: 14 amino acids. V gave up 7 bases and J gave up 5 bases; unmatched junction bases: 10. The germline gives CDR1 DFQATT, CDR2 SNEGSKA (reference sequence). In DNA, the CDR3 is TGCAGTGTAACCAGGCTAGCGGGCGACAATGAGCAGTTCTTC. Protein: CSVTRLAGDNEQFF.

The genes are TRBV28 and TRBJ1-4; possibly TRBD1 for D (5 bases). V was pared by 9 bases and J by 14 bases, with 19 bases between. The germline gives CDR1 MDHEN, CDR2 SYDVKM. The CDR3 sequence is 12 residues long. CDR3 DNA sequence: TGTGCCAGTGCCGGTGGCCGACGGGGCCTGTTTTTT. Its translation: CASAGGRRGLFF. Full variable domain (rest looked up from reference TRBV28 and TRBJ1-4): DVKVTQSSRYLVKRTGEKVFLECVQDMDHENMFWYRQDPGLGLRLIYFSYDVKMKEKGDIPEGYSVSREKKERFSLILESASTNQTSMYLCASAGGRRGLFFGSGTQLSVL.

Note on this clonotype: This may arise from a read error, as a much more abundant clone is one base away. The J gene is TRBJ2-4, the V gene TRBV25-1; the D gene could be TRBD1 or TRBD2 (5 bases each). The closer fit of TRBJ2-7 to the DNA end suggests the J call may be wrong. Germline V CDR1 and CDR2: MGHDK, SYGVNS. The CDR3 length is 13 residues. CDR3 nucleotide sequence: TGTGCCAGCAGTGAATTGGGGGTCCACGAGCAGTACTTC. Its protein is CASSELGVHEQYF.

The chain carries TRBV5-1 and TRBJ2-7; 11 bases are shared with TRBD2. V lost 1 base to trimming and J lost 7 bases; unmatched junction nucleotides: 7. This CDR3 spans 15 amino acids. CDR1 and CDR2 from the germline V gene are SGHRS and YFSETQ. CDR3 in amino acids: CASSLTSGRFDEQYF. The CDR3 nucleotides read TGCGCCAGCAGCTTGACTAGCGGGAGATTCGATGAGCAGTACTTC.